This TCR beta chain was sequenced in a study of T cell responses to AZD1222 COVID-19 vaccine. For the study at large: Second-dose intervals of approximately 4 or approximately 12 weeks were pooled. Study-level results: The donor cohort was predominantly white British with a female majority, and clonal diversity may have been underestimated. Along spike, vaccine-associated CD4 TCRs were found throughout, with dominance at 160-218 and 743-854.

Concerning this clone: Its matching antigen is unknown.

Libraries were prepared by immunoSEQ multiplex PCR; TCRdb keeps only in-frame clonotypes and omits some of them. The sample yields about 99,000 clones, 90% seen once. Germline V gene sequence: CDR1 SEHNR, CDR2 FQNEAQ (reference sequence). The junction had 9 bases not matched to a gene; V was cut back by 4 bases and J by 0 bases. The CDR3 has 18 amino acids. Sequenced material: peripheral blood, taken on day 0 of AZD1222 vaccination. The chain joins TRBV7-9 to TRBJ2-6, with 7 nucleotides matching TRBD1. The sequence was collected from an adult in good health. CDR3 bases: TGTGCCAGCAGCTCCCGACAGGGTAGCCGCTCTGGGGCCAACGTCCTGACTTTC. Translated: CASSSRQGSRSGANVLTF.